This T cell receptor beta chain was captured in a study of OX40 agonist ivuxolimab in advanced cancers. For context, the study as a whole: Ivuxolimab was an agonistic, fully human IgG2 monoclonal antibody directed against OX40 (CD134), a costimulatory receptor. The point of sequencing TCRbeta in the periphery was to test whether ivuxolimab changed TCR sequence diversity and drove clonal T-cell expansion. Patients were allowed to have had prior anti-PD-1, anti-PD-L1 or anti-CTLA-4 therapy, and around 43% of the dose-escalation patients had been treated with checkpoint inhibitors. The paper covers the monotherapy dose-escalation part of the phase I ivuxolimab trial, which included N = 52 patients. Partial responses occurred in three dose-escalation patients: two with cutaneous melanoma and one with hepatocellular carcinoma. Among the roughly 52 dose-escalation patients, approximately 20 had hepatocellular carcinoma, around 15 melanoma, 9 renal cell carcinoma and 9 head and neck cancer. Intravenous ivuxolimab was administered to patients every 2 weeks at six dose levels: 0.01, 0.1, 0.3, 1.5, 3 and 10 mg/kg. The dose-escalation cohort was about 83% male with a mean age of roughly 62 years, ranging from about 23 to 85. Here is what the overall study found, with its caveats: Antigen specificity was not determined for the clonally expanded peripheral T cells. In partial responders in the 0.1-3.0 mg/kg groups, normalized peripheral clonal expansion was found to be among the lowest, especially among CD8+ T cells. After ivuxolimab, more expanded clones were found on average in CD8+ T cells than in CD4+ T cells. At doses of 0.1 to 3.0 mg/kg, clonal expansion of both CD4+ and CD8+ blood T cells was observed from baseline to week 6. Low levels of normalized T-cell clonal expansion were also shown by some nonresponding patients.

Patients with a history of autoimmune disease or receiving systemic immunosuppression were excluded from the trial. Peripheral blood for TCR sequencing was collected from all dose cohorts at baseline, on cycle 4 day 1, and on cycle 7 day 1. Samples were obtained from an open-label, multicenter, first-in-human phase I dose-escalation trial of ivuxolimab. Adults with locally advanced or metastatic melanoma, renal cell carcinoma, hepatocellular carcinoma or head and neck squamous cell carcinoma were enrolled in the trial. CD4+ and CD8+ T cells were sorted separately from peripheral blood before TCR sequencing. For sequencing of the TCRbeta CDR3 region, genomic DNA was extracted from the sorted cells. TCRbeta CDR3 regions were sequenced using the immunoSEQ Assay. What TCRdb holds here is the immuneACCESS table cut down to in-frame rearrangements. Part of the clones is not present; checked against another copy, under half of the missing clones reflect an unresolved V gene, and the others are unexplained. Counted in this sample were under 90,000 clones; roughly nine tenths of them appeared once. The biggest ten clones account for 0.15% to 0.2% of the sample.

Concerning this clone itself: No cognate antigen has been identified for it. No per-base quality is available; no much larger clone lies one base away.

Sequences were derived from CD4+ or CD8+ T cells sorted from blood, sampled in a trial of the OX40 agonist ivuxolimab. This receptor was obtained from an adult with an advanced solid tumor such as melanoma, head and neck, liver or kidney cancer.

The CDR3 amino acid sequence is: CASSFQDRPQETQYF. The base sequence is TGTGCCAGCAGTTTTCAGGACAGGCCGCAAGAGACCCAGTACTTC. The chain is assembled from TRBV28 and TRBJ2-5, with 7 bases in between that match TRBD1. After removal of 3 bases from V and 2 bases from J, the junction retains 6 bases not matched to a gene. The germline V gene provides CDR1 MDHEN and CDR2 SYDVKM. There are 15 amino acids in the CDR3, from cysteine to phenylalanine inclusive. Here the CDR3 DNA is all that survives: 45 bases in frame from base 1.